Detailed here is one T cell receptor (beta chain). This entry belongs to a study of blood T cell repertoires in COVID-19. In the study overall: PBMCs, B-cell-depleted T cells, or T cells were the source of the cDNA or gDNA that made up the material.

Looked up from germline, CDR1 is LNHNV and CDR2 is YYDKDF (reference sequence). This CDR3 contains 14 residues. Losses at the gene ends were 0 bases for V and 8 bases for J; bases not matched to a gene: 3. In the authors' workflow: Researchers report that nucleated cell counts were estimated from reference gene primer amplification. Sequencing was performed with immunoSEQ multiplex PCR; in TCRdb, only in-frame clones are kept and a portion is missing. Clone size and the V and J calls come from that table; the DNA yielded D and trimming. This table holds 200,000 to 250,000 clones, about 85% found once.

The chain combines TRBV15 with TRBJ2-1, with 8 bases identical to TRBD1. The receptor was derived from a man aged 25 to 40 with active or convalescent COVID-19. The sample taken for sequencing was peripheral blood. CDR3 loop: CATSRDQQGDEQFF. CDR3 bases: TGTGCCACCAGCAGAGATCAACAGGGGGATGAGCAGTTCTTC.